These 15 T cell receptor beta chains share one sample of origin, sequenced in a study of regulatory T cells in long-lasting Graves disease. Investigators prepared the TCR beta libraries by applying iRepertoire HTBI primers and Arm-PCR of CDR3 regions. TCRdb re-called the multiplex PCR reads with MiXCR, one entry per CDR3 protein. The sample lists roughly 530,000 distinct CDR3 sequences; more than 15% were seen once. Time point in this sample: newly diagnosed GD, antithyroid drugs for less than 3 months. The TCR library was prepared using RNA isolated from PBMCs. These data were likewise used in another study, on T cells in Graves' hyperthyroidism and ophthalmopathy.

Here the sequenced sample was peripheral blood mononuclear cells (PBMCs), taken at new diagnosis, from a patient treated with antithyroid drugs. These receptors came from a woman aged 40 to 65 with Graves disease.

The chain combines TRBV5-6 with TRBJ1-1, with TRBD1 as a possible D gene (5 bases). V lost 7 bases to trimming and J lost 6 bases, with 10 bases between them. The germline CDR1 and CDR2 sequences are SGHDT and YYEEEE. The CDR3 has 11 amino acids. CDR3 in amino acids: CASARGSEAFF. The CDR3 region has the DNA TGTGCCAGCGCTCGGGGGTCTGAAGCTTTCTTT.

V usage is TRBV11-3 and J usage is TRBJ1-1, with D tentatively TRBD1 (6 bases). Germline V gene sequence: CDR1 SGHNT, CDR2 YENEEA. The CDR3 sequence is 15 residues long. The germline V and J ends were trimmed by 7 bases and 1 base, with 16 bases remaining between them. The CDR3 DNA follows: TGTGCCAGCACCCCTCCCGGGGGGCAGAACACTGAAGCTTTCTTT. It specifies CASTPPGGQNTEAFF.

There are many counts of this clonotype. This chain connects TRBV19 to TRBJ1-5; D perhaps matches TRBD1 (5 bases). In germline, CDR1 is LNHDA, CDR2 SQIVND (reference sequence). The V end was cut by 7 bases, the J end by 2 bases, with 9 bases between. The CDR3 extends over 13 amino acids. CDR3 coding DNA: TGTGCCAGTACCCAGGGAGGCAATCAGCCCCAGCATTTT. As protein: CASTQGGNQPQHF.

This clonotype was seen ten or more times. The rearrangement links TRBV28 to TRBJ1-2, with 11 bases matching TRBD1. With V trimmed by 5 bases and J by 4 bases, 6 bases remained unmatched. Germline V lookup: CDR1 MDHEN, CDR2 SYDVKM. The CDR3 has 15 amino acids. CDR3 nucleotides: TGTGCCAGCAGTCTGGGACAGGGGGGCTTCTATGGCTACACCTTC. As protein: CASSLGQGGFYGYTF.

The chain uses TRBV6-1 and TRBJ1-1; D remains ambiguous. Germline loops: CDR1 MNHNS, CDR2 SASEGT. The CDR3 totals 12 residues. V was clipped by 7 bases and J by 11 bases, with 17 bases between them. The CDR3 DNA follows: TGTGCCAGCACCCCCATCAAGGGAAGCGCTTTCTTT. Translating it yields CASTPIKGSAFF.

There are many counts of this clonotype. The V gene is TRBV10-3, the J gene TRBJ1-1; perhaps TRBD1 as D (5 bases). Germline-derived CDR1 and CDR2 are ENHRY and SYGVKD. V was trimmed by 6 bases and J by 0 bases, leaving 17 bases between them. CDR3 length: 16 amino acids. CDR3 amino acids: CAISPGGLLMNTEAFF. CDR3 nucleotides: TGTGCCATCAGCCCCGGGGGACTTCTCATGAACACTGAAGCTTTCTTT.

This clonotype has ten or more counts. The chain recombines TRBV29-1 with TRBJ1-1; 9 nucleotides agree with TRBD1. V lost 4 bases to trimming and J lost 4 bases; unmatched junction nucleotides: 4. This CDR3 is 13 amino acids long. Germline loops: CDR1 SQVTM, CDR2 ANQGSEA. The CDR3 sequence: CSVGQTGGTEAFF. The CDR3 bases are TGCAGCGTTGGGCAGACAGGGGGCACTGAAGCTTTCTTT.

V is TRBV6-5 and J is TRBJ2-2, with unresolved D. Germline V CDR1 and CDR2: MNHEY, SVGAGI. The CDR3 runs 14 residues. The ends were cut back, 2 bases at V and 4 bases at J, with 8 bases in the middle. The CDR3 protein is CASSYVGRTGELFF. CDR3 nucleotides: TGTGCCAGCAGTTACGTCGGGCGCACCGGGGAGCTGTTTTTT.

This clonotype was seen a few times. The chain joins TRBV19 to TRBJ2-5, with 8 nucleotides matching TRBD2. This CDR3 region has 13 residues. The V gene's germline CDR1 is LNHDA and CDR2 SQIVND (reference sequence). With 3 bases clipped from V and 5 bases from J, the junction kept 2 bases outside the gene matches. This CDR3 reads CASSIASGETQYF. In DNA form, the CDR3 reads TGTGCCAGTAGTATTGCTAGCGGGGAGACCCAGTACTTC.

This chain connects TRBV11-1 to TRBJ1-3; tentatively, D is TRBD1 (6 bases). V shed 5 bases and J shed 2 bases, with 13 bases lying between them. The CDR3 contains 15 residues. Germline values: CDR1 SGHAT, CDR2 FQDESV (reference sequence). CDR3 sequence (DNA): TGTGCCAGCAGCCCACTTGACAGGACTGGAAACACCATATATTTT. It translates to CASSPLDRTGNTIYF.

This clonotype was seen ten or more times. The rearrangement links TRBV28 to TRBJ2-2; TRBD1 matches 7 bases. The V gene's germline CDR1 is MDHEN and CDR2 SYDVKM. This CDR3 has 17 residues. The V and J ends lost 7 bases and 1 base, in that order; junction bases with no gene match: 12. DNA of the CDR3: TGTGCCAGCACCTACCCCCCGGGACAGAGGAACACCGGGGAGCTGTTTTTT. As protein: CASTYPPGQRNTGELFF.

This clonotype has at least ten counts. V usage is TRBV12-3 or TRBV12-4 and J usage is TRBJ2-7; tentative D call: TRBD1 (6 bases). Trimming removed 5 bases from V and 6 bases from J, with 17 bases in between. This CDR3 contains 14 residues. CDR3 in amino acids: CASSGTSPGSEQYF. CDR3 DNA sequence: TGTGCCAGCAGTGGGACATCCCCAGGCTCCGAGCAGTACTTC.

This clonotype was seen more than once but under ten times. The V call is TRBV12-3 or TRBV12-4, the J call TRBJ2-3, with 8 bases identical to TRBD1. This CDR3 comprises 16 residues. V shed 8 bases, J shed 0 bases, and the junction held 10 bases outside the gene matches. The CDR3 loop is CASRNPGQESTDTQYF. The CDR3 bases are TGTGCCAGCCGTAACCCGGGACAGGAGAGCACAGATACGCAGTATTTT.

The rearrangement links TRBV24-1 to TRBJ1-5; 11 bases agree with TRBD1. Germline V CDR1 and CDR2: KGHDR, SFDVKD. V lost 4 bases, J lost 6 bases, and 7 bases stayed unmatched. This CDR3 is built from 16 residues. CDR3 residues: CATSDQGTGGGQPQHF. In DNA form, the CDR3 reads TGTGCCACCAGTGACCAAGGGACAGGGGGGGGTCAGCCCCAGCATTTT.

This clonotype was counted many times. V gene TRBV10-3 combines with J gene TRBJ1-5, with unresolved D. Germline values: CDR1 ENHRY, CDR2 SYGVKD. Trimming took 10 bases from V and 1 from J, leaving 11 bases between them. This CDR3 region has 13 residues. The CDR3 loop reads CATSDGSNQPQHF. Here the CDR3 DNA reads TGTGCCACCTCCGACGGAAGCAATCAGCCCCAGCATTTT.